This T cell receptor beta chain was recovered during a study of identical twins. Overall study findings and caveats: Invariant cells of the MAIT and iNKT types might have partly distorted the zero-insertion analyses. High-abundance cord blood beta clonotypes had fewer insertions; memory repertoires showed none. Within monozygotic twins, out-of-frame TCR alpha sharing was underestimated by the models.

Trimming shortened V by 6 bases and J by 8 bases, and 16 bases separated the two germline ends. CDR1 MNHEY and CDR2 SMNVEV come from the germline V gene (reference sequence). This CDR3 has 13 residues. This clonotype was seen more than once but under ten times. Antigen specificity is unknown. Via MiXCR, TCRdb re-called the 5' RACE reads, giving one row per CDR3 protein. This repertoire shows some 270,000 distinct CDR3 sequences, about 8.9% found once; its top ten account for approximately 3%. This sample also belongs to another study, concerning yellow fever vaccine responses in identical twins. That source notes: Twins' vaccine T cell responses were reported to seem partly convergent and partly personalized.

Sequencing was done on a sample of CD8+ T cells sorted from blood. The sequence was collected from a woman between 18 and 29 years old in good health. This rearrangement joins TRBV27 to TRBJ1-2, with D hard to call. CDR3 sequence: CASSTLGFLGYTF. The CDR3 DNA sequence: TGTGCCAGCAGCACCCTCGGCTTTCTCGGCTACACCTTC.